This T cell receptor beta chain is from a study of blood T cell repertoires in COVID-19 (dated by TCRdb to the early 2020s). As for the study more broadly: Collaborator samples came from the United States, Italy and Spain and covered acute and convalescent phases of COVID-19. The repertoires were released in a freely available public database meant as a resource for research on the immune response to SARS-CoV-2. Samples came from the ongoing ImmuneRACE study (first 160 participants) plus 1,254 subjects from 6 global collaborators. Subjects who had been exposed to COVID-19, were actively infected with it, or had recovered from it provided the deeply sampled blood TCRbeta repertoires that made up the dataset. The material from the prospective study consisted of cDNA or gDNA derived from T cells, B-cell-depleted T cells, or PBMCs. A de-identified subject ID, COVID-19 status, age in years and sex were almost always included in the sample metadata. Where available, HLA class I and class II types were obtained from metadata supplied by the sample provider rather than from assay-based typing. Broad study findings and their caveats: How much clinical and demographic metadata was included differed by source and by participant, and the metadata was provided uncurated.

TCRbeta CDR3 regions were amplified from genomic DNA using the immunoSEQ Assay, a bias-controlled multiplex PCR. The study's own analysis went as follows. Nucleated cell counts per sample were estimated from amplification of reference gene primers within the assay. To quantify the absolute abundance of each unique TCRbeta CDR3 rearrangement, sequence reads were collapsed and filtered. Productive Simpson clonality was computed per sample as the square root of Simpson's diversity index over productive rearrangements. The table comes from immuneACCESS by way of TCRdb, which keeps in-frame sequences with V and J called. Part of the clones is missing from these tables; in studies checked, under half for an unresolved V gene and the rest for unknown reasons. V and J calls and clone size follow that table, whereas D and trimming were derived from the DNA. The sample profile shows some 100,000 clones; roughly 84% of them were found once. Roughly 13% of the sample belongs to the ten largest clones.

Worth noting for this clone: Its antigen has not been determined. Per-nucleotide qualities are absent, and no much larger clonotype sits a single base away.

As encoded in the germline V gene (reference sequence), CDR1 is SGHNT while CDR2 is YYREEE. V is shortened by 1 base, J by 2 bases, and the region joining them spans 12 bases. The CDR3 starts with the cysteine, ends with the phenylalanine, and has 15 residues. Of the read, only the CDR3 DNA is kept; its 45 bases are in frame from base 1. Whole blood was collected in K2EDTA tubes by collaborating institutions according to the institutions' own protocols. For TCRbeta analysis, collaborators shipped samples as frozen whole blood, isolated PBMCs, or DNA extracted from either of those sample types. The sequencing input was peripheral blood. The chain employs TRBV5-4 and TRBJ2-5, and possibly TRBD2, on 5 matching bases. This clonotype was sampled from a human donor in a cohort sampled during active COVID-19. CDR3 sequence: CASSLRTGIQETQYF. In nucleotides, the sequence is TGTGCCAGCAGCTTGAGGACGGGAATACAAGAGACCCAGTACTTC. Reference TRBV5-4 and TRBJ2-5 proteins supply the regions before and after the CDR3; the full variable domain is: ETGVTQSPTHLIKTRGQQVTLRCSSQSGHNTVSWYQQALGQGPQFIFQYYREEENGRGNFPPRFSGLQFPNYSSELNVNALELDDSALYLCASSLRTGIQETQYFGPGTRLLVL.